What follows are 26 T cell receptor beta chains derived from one specimen sequenced in a study of control samples from healthy donors and cancer patients. Method: immunoSEQ multiplex PCR; TCRdb's copy keeps in-frame clones and lacks some. The repertoire includes approximately 140,000 clones, 93% of them detected once, and 5.8% sits in the top ten. The specimen sequenced was blood. All receptors derive from a man between 18 and 35 years old in good health.

CDR3 bases: TGTGCCAGCAGATCACTACAGGATACGAACACCGGGGAGCTGTTTTTT. Protein: CASRSLQDTNTGELFF. The V and J genes are TRBV27 and TRBJ2-2, with D possibly TRBD1 on 5 matching bases. CDR1 and CDR2 from the germline V gene are MNHEY and SMNVEV (reference sequence). The V end lost 6 bases, the J end lost 0 bases, and 14 bases lay between the germline ends. The CDR3 runs 16 residues.

The rearrangement uses TRBV6-5 and TRBJ1-3, with D unclear. This CDR3 has 15 residues. V dropped 0 bases and J dropped 0 bases, with 6 bases sitting between them. The germline V gene has CDR1 MNHEY and CDR2 SVGAGI. CDR3 bases: TGTGCCAGCAGTTACTCCTGGAGCTCTGGAAACACCATATATTTT. Encoded protein: CASSYSWSSGNTIYF.

This chain uses TRBV19 with TRBJ1-2, with D maybe TRBD1 (5 bases). The germline V gene encodes CDR1 LNHDA and CDR2 SQIVND (reference sequence). The CDR3 covers 14 residues. Trimming stripped 3 bases from V and 0 bases from J, with 8 bases between. The CDR3 reads CASSMGLTNYGYTF. Written as DNA, the CDR3 is TGTGCCAGTAGTATGGGACTAACTAACTATGGCTACACCTTC.

The chain links TRBV27 to TRBJ1-5; D gene ambiguous. Per germline, CDR1 MNHEY and CDR2 SMNVEV (reference sequence). This CDR3 has 13 amino acids. The V and J ends lost 3 bases and 6 bases respectively, with 9 bases between them. CDR3 nucleotides: TGTGCCAGCAGTTTCGGACCGCCTCAGCCCCAGCATTTT. Its translation: CASSFGPPQPQHF.

This chain uses TRBV9 with TRBJ1-4, with a tentative D call TRBD1 (5 bases). Germline assignment: CDR1 SGDLS and CDR2 YYNGEE. This CDR3 has 15 amino acids. V lost 0 bases and J 6 bases, leaving 12 bases between the germline ends. The chain's CDR3 is CASSVGAGHDEKLFF. CDR3 nucleotide sequence: TGTGCCAGCAGCGTAGGGGCAGGGCACGATGAAAAACTGTTTTTT. Full variable domain (missing parts from reference TRBV9 and TRBJ1-4): DSGVTQTPKHLITATGQRVTLRCSPRSGDLSVYWYQQSLDQGLQFLIQYYNGEERAKGNILERFSAQQFPDLHSELNLSSLELGDSALYFCASSVGAGHDEKLFFGSGTQLSVL.

The chain combines TRBV30 with TRBJ2-7, with 11 positions matching TRBD2. The V and J ends lost 0 bases and 6 bases, in that order; junction bases with no gene match: 10. This CDR3 has 16 residues. Germline assignment: CDR1 GTSNPN and CDR2 SVGIG (reference sequence). DNA for the CDR3: TGTGCCTGGAGTGTAGTGACGACTAGCGGGATCTCCGAGCAGTACTTC. Protein: CAWSVVTTSGISEQYF.

The chain links TRBV5-1 to TRBJ1-4, with 7 bases lining up with TRBD1. Germline CDR1 reads SGHRS; CDR2 reads YFSETQ. The CDR3 contains 16 residues. V gave up 3 bases and J gave up 8 bases; unmatched junction bases: 13. This chain's CDR3 is CASSSFDREGNEKLFF. The DNA for the CDR3 is TGCGCCAGCAGCTCGTTCGACAGGGAAGGTAACGAAAAACTGTTTTTT.

The rearrangement links TRBV4-1 to TRBJ1-6; D not resolved. Germline CDR1 and CDR2: MGHRA and YSYEKL. CDR3 length: 14 amino acids. Between the trimmed V and J ends, which lost 0 bases and 7 bases, there was a span of 7 bases. The chain's CDR3 is CASSQDLGNSPLHF. CDR3 sequence (DNA): TGCGCCAGCAGCCAAGATTTGGGGAATTCACCCCTCCACTTT.

The chain combines TRBV4-2 with TRBJ2-2; D possibly corresponds to TRBD2 (5 bases). CDR1 is LGHNA, CDR2 YNFKEQ, per germline. V was shortened by 0 bases and J by 3 bases, with 11 bases between the two germline ends. The CDR3 extends over 16 amino acids. This CDR3 reads CASSQEKDSDTGELFF. In nucleotides, the CDR3 is TGTGCCAGCAGCCAAGAAAAAGATAGCGACACCGGGGAGCTGTTTTTT.

The rearrangement links TRBV9 to TRBJ1-3, with D tentatively TRBD1 (5 bases). The CDR3 spans 16 residues. Trimming left V 0 bases short and J 3 bases short, with 13 bases between. Germline assignment: CDR1 SGDLS and CDR2 YYNGEE. The CDR3 sequence: CASSVVPGMDGNTIYF. For the CDR3, the DNA is TGTGCCAGCAGCGTAGTTCCAGGGATGGATGGAAACACCATATATTTT.

The chain links TRBV11-2 to TRBJ2-1; D is possibly TRBD2 (6 bases). Germline V gene data show CDR1 as SGHAT and CDR2 as FQNNGV. This CDR3 has 15 residues. Trimming took 0 bases from V and 9 from J, leaving 15 bases between them. CDR3 residues: CASSLDGGREIEQFF. The CDR3 region has the DNA TGTGCCAGCAGCTTAGACGGGGGTCGCGAGATTGAGCAGTTCTTC.

The gene calls are TRBV19 and TRBJ1-5; tentative D call: TRBD1 (6 bases). Germline CDR1 and CDR2: LNHDA and SQIVND (reference sequence). V was pared by 10 bases and J by 4 bases, with 14 bases between. This CDR3 is built from 13 residues. The chain's CDR3 is CATATQGNQPQHF. The CDR3 DNA reads as TGTGCCACCGCTACCCAGGGGAATCAGCCCCAGCATTTT.

The rearrangement joins TRBV13 to TRBJ2-1; 7 bases line up with TRBD2. CDR3 length equals 12 residues. Trimming cost V 4 bases and J 12 bases; bases outside gene matches: 6. The germline V gene has CDR1 PRHDT and CDR2 FYEKMQ (reference sequence). The CDR3 DNA sequence: TGTGCCAGCAGCTCACGGGGGGAAGTGCAGTTCTTC. Translated: CASSSRGEVQFF.

The chain employs TRBV7-8 and TRBJ1-5; D might be TRBD1 (5 bases). With 3 bases removed from V and 1 base from J, the gap between germline ends came to 13 bases. CDR3 length: 16 amino acids. Germline CDR1 and CDR2: SGHVS and FQNEAQ. CDR3 sequence: CASSLFGQPSNQPQHF. CDR3 nucleotide sequence: TGTGCCAGCAGCTTGTTCGGACAACCGAGCAATCAGCCCCAGCATTTT.

The rearrangement links TRBV5-1 to TRBJ2-2, with D unresolved. CDR3 length: 16 residues. Deletions cut 1 base from V and 7 bases from J, with 17 bases between. CDR1 SGHRS and CDR2 YFSETQ come from the germline V gene. The DNA of the CDR3 is TGCGCCAGCAGCTTGAGCGCCTCGGGTGAAGTCGGGGAGCTGTTTTTT. It codes for CASSLSASGEVGELFF.

The rearrangement links TRBV6-5 to TRBJ2-5; unclear D gene. Deletions cut 0 bases from V and 3 bases from J, with 11 bases between. The CDR3 spans 15 residues. Germline CDR1 MNHEY, CDR2 SVGAGI. The CDR3 sequence is CASSYSFAAEETQYF. The CDR3 DNA reads TGTGCCAGCAGTTACTCGTTCGCGGCGGAAGAGACCCAGTACTTC.

The gene calls are TRBV5-1 and TRBJ2-5, with 8 bases fitting TRBD1. The V and J ends lost 0 bases and 4 bases, in that order; junction bases with no gene match: 2. The CDR3 is made up of 14 amino acids. Per germline, CDR1 SGHRS and CDR2 YFSETQ. DNA for the CDR3: TGCGCCAGCAGCTTGGGCGGGACAGGAGAGACCCAGTACTTC. It yields the protein CASSLGGTGETQYF.

This chain links TRBV4-1 with TRBJ1-1; D call uncertain. With 1 base removed from V and 4 bases from J, the gap between germline ends came to 7 bases. Germline loops: CDR1 MGHRA, CDR2 YSYEKL. This CDR3 is built from 13 residues. This chain's CDR3 is CASSQVVTTEAFF. The DNA of the CDR3 is TGCGCCAGCAGCCAAGTGGTAACCACTGAAGCTTTCTTT.

The chain carries TRBV7-3 and TRBJ2-3, with 10 bases identical to TRBD2. The CDR3 is made up of 16 amino acids. In germline, CDR1 is SGHTA, CDR2 FQGTGA. The J segment lost 7 bases and the V segment lost 1 base, leaving 8 bases of the junction unmatched. CDR3 sequence reads: CASSLRVLAGVNTQYF. As DNA, the CDR3 is TGTGCCAGCAGCTTAAGGGTGCTAGCGGGAGTGAATACGCAGTATTTT.

The chain carries TRBV4-3 and TRBJ2-3; D not certain. With 1 base removed from V and 6 bases from J, the gap between germline ends came to 11 bases. Germline V gene lookup returns CDR1 LGHNA and CDR2 YSLEER. The CDR3 spans 14 residues. This CDR3 reads CASSQGPGYDTQYF. CDR3 DNA sequence: TGCGCCAGCAGCCAAGGTCCCGGGTACGATACGCAGTATTTT.

The chain joins TRBV4-1 to TRBJ2-7; D is undetermined. The CDR3 has 13 residues. Per germline, CDR1 MGHRA and CDR2 YSYEKL. With 2 bases removed from V and 1 base from J, the gap between germline ends came to 6 bases. The CDR3 DNA reads TGCGCCAGCAGCCAAAAGCTTTCCTACGAGCAGTACTTC. It is translated as CASSQKLSYEQYF.

The chain joins TRBV28 to TRBJ2-7; D call uncertain. V dropped 7 bases and J dropped 2 bases, with 21 bases sitting between them. The germline CDR1 and CDR2 sequences are MDHEN and SYDVKM. The CDR3 length is 16 residues. CDR3 protein: CASTGVYLTVAYEQYF. The CDR3 DNA is TGTGCCAGCACTGGGGTATACCTCACTGTCGCCTACGAGCAGTACTTC.

The chain is built from TRBV27 and TRBJ1-6; D perhaps matches TRBD1 (5 bases). The CDR3 runs to 16 residues. Germline CDR1 is MNHEY and CDR2 is SMNVEV (reference sequence). Trimming removed 6 bases at V and 4 bases at J, with 16 bases between. CDR3 coding DNA: TGTGCCAGCAGCTCCAGGGAGCGGGGGTATAATTCACCCCTCCACTTT. This codes for CASSSRERGYNSPLHF.

V usage is TRBV6-5 and J usage is TRBJ1-1; tentative D call: TRBD1 (5 bases). The V gene's germline CDR1 is MNHEY and CDR2 SVGAGI. This CDR3 contains 13 residues. The germline V and J ends were trimmed by 7 bases and 1 base, with 10 bases remaining between them. CDR3 in amino acids: CASNWGRNTEAFF. CDR3 nucleotides: TGTGCCAGCAACTGGGGCCGGAACACTGAAGCTTTCTTT.

This chain links TRBV3-1 (or the pseudogene TRBV3-2) with TRBJ1-4; D unclear. The CDR3 contains 15 residues. Germline assignment: CDR1 LGHDT and CDR2 YNNKEL (reference sequence). V was cut by 4 bases and J by 0 bases, with 9 bases left in between. The CDR3 is CASSPRFATNEKLFF. In DNA form, the CDR3 reads TGTGCCAGCAGCCCCCGATTTGCAACTAATGAAAAACTGTTTTTT.

This chain uses TRBV28 with TRBJ2-3, with TRBD2 as a possible D gene (6 bases). The CDR3 is made up of 12 amino acids. Germline V CDR1 and CDR2: MDHEN, SYDVKM. V was clipped by 3 bases and J by 6 bases, with 7 bases between them. The CDR3 nucleotides are TGTGCCAGCAGTTTTGGAGGGGATACGCAGTATTTT. This sequence encodes CASSFGGDTQYF.